This entry is about one TCR beta chain. V shed 2 bases and J shed 6 bases, with 6 bases lying between them. The CDR3 has 13 residues. Per germline, CDR1 SGHRS and CDR2 YFSETQ. Source study methods: Reference gene primer amplification yielded estimated nucleated cell counts. Sequenced by immunoSEQ multiplex PCR; TCRdb stores in-frame clones only, minus some. V and J calls and clone size are as listed in that table; D and trimming were resolved from the DNA. The sample has 250,000 to 300,000 clones; roughly 87% are singletons. This record belongs to a study of blood T cell repertoires in COVID-19. Study as a whole: Samples came from the United States, Italy and Spain, spanning acute and convalescent COVID-19. Sample material is recorded as cDNA or gDNA derived from T cells, B-cell-depleted T cells, or PBMCs.

The chain couples TRBV5-1 to TRBJ1-6; no reliable D call. This clonotype was obtained from a woman aged 50 to 60 who had recovered from COVID-19. What was sequenced was peripheral blood. CDR3 protein: CASSFDTNSPLHF. Here the CDR3 DNA reads TGCGCCAGCAGCTTTGACACTAATTCACCCCTCCACTTT.